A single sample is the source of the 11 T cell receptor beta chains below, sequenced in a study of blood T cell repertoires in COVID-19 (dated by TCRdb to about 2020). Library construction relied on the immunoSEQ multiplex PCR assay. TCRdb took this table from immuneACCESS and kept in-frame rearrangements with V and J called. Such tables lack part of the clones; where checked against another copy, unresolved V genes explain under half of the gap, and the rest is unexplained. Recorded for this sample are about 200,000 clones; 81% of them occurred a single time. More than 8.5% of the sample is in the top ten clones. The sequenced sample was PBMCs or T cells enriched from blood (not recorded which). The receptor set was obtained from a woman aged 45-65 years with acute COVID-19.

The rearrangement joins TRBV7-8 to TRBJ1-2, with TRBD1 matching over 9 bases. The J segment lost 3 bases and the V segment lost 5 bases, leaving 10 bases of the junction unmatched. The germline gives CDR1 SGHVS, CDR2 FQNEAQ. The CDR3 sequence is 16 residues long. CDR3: CASSIRDRVSDYGYTF. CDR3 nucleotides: TGTGCCAGCAGCATCCGGGACAGGGTTTCTGACTATGGCTACACCTTC.

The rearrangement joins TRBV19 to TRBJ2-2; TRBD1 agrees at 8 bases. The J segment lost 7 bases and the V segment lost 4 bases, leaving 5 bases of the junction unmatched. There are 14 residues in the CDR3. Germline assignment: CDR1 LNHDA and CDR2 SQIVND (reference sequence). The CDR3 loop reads CASSTGQGIGELFF. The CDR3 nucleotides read TGTGCCAGTAGTACCGGACAGGGTATCGGGGAGCTGTTTTTT.

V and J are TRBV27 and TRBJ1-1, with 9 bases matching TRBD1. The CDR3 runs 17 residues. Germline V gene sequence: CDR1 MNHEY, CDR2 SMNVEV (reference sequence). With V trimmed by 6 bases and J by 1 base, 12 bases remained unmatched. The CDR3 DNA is TGTGCCAGCAGGAGTAACAGACAGGGGGGGTGGAACACTGAAGCTTTCTTT. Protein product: CASRSNRQGGWNTEAFF.

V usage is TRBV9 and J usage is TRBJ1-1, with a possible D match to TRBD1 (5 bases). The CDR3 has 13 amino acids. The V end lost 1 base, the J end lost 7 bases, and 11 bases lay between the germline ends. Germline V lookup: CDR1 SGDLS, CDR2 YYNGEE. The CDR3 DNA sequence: TGTGCCAGCAGCGTAAGCTCTACAGGTGAAGCTTTCTTT. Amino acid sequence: CASSVSSTGEAFF. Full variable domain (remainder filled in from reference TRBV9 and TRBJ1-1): DSGVTQTPKHLITATGQRVTLRCSPRSGDLSVYWYQQSLDQGLQFLIQYYNGEERAKGNILERFSAQQFPDLHSELNLSSLELGDSALYFCASSVSSTGEAFFGQGTRLTVV.

The CDR3 DNA reads TGTGCCAGCAGCACGGGACAGGGGAGTGGGTCCTACGAGCAGTACTTC. Its translation is CASSTGQGSGSYEQYF. V usage is TRBV7-2 and J usage is TRBJ2-7, with TRBD1 identical over 10 bases. This CDR3 has 16 amino acids. Germline lookup yields CDR1 SGHTA and CDR2 FQGNSA. V lost 5 bases, J lost 1 base, and 8 bases stayed unmatched.

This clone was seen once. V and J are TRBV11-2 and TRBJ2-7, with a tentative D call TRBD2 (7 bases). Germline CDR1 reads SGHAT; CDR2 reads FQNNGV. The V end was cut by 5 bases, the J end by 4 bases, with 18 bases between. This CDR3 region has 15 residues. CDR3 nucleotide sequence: TGTGCCAGCAGCCGACGGGGGGCGAATGGTTACGAGCAGTACTTC. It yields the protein CASSRRGANGYEQYF.

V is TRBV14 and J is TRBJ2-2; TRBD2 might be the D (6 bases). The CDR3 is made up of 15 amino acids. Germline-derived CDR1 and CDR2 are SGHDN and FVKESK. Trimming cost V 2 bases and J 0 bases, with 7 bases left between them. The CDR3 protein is CASSQTGANTGELFF. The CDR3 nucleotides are TGTGCCAGCAGCCAAACGGGGGCGAACACCGGGGAGCTGTTTTTT.

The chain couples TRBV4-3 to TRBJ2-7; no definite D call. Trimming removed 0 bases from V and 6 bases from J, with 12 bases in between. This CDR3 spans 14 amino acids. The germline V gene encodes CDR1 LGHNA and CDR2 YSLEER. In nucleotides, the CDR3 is TGCGCCAGCAGCCAAGATCAGCGAGGTCTCGAGCAGTACTTC. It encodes CASSQDQRGLEQYF.

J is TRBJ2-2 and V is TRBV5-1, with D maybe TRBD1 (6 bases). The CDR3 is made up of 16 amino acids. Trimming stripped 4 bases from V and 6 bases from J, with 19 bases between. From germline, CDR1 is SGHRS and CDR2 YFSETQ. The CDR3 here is CASSPGHPISAGELFF. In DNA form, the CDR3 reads TGCGCCAGCAGCCCGGGACACCCGATCTCGGCCGGGGAGCTGTTTTTT.

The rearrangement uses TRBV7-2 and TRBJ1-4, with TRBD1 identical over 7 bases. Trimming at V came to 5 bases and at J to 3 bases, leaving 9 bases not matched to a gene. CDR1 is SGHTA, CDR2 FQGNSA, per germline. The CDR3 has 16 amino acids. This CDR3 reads CASSLVRGQSNEKLFF. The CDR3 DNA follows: TGTGCCAGCAGCCTAGTCCGGGGACAGTCTAATGAAAAACTGTTTTTT. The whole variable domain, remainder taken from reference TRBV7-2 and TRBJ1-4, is GAGVSQSPSNKVTEKGKDVELRCDPISGHTALYWYRQSLGQGLEFLIYFQGNSAPDKSGLPSDRFSAERTGGSVSTLTIQRTQQEDSAVYLCASSLVRGQSNEKLFFGSGTQLSVL.

CDR3 sequence: CASSQQGTHEQYF. Here the CDR3 DNA reads TGTGCCAGCAGTCAACAGGGTACCCACGAGCAGTACTTC. The chain employs TRBV6-5 and TRBJ2-7; D possibly corresponds to TRBD1 (6 bases). Per the germline V gene, CDR1 is MNHEY and CDR2 is SVGAGI. The CDR3 sequence is 13 residues long. Trimming removed 5 bases at V and 5 bases at J, with 13 bases between.